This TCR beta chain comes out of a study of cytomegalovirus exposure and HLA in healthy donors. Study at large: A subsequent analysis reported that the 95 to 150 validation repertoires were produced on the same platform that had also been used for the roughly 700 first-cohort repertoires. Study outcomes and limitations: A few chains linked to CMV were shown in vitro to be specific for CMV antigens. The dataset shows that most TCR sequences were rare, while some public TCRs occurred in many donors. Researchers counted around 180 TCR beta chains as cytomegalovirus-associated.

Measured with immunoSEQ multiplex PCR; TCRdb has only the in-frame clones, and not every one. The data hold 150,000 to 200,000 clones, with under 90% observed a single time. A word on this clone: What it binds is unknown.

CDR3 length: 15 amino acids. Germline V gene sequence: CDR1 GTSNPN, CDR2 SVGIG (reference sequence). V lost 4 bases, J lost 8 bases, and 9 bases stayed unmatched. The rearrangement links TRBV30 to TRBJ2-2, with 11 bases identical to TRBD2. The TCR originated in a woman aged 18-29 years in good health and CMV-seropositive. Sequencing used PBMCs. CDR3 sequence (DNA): TGTGCCTGGATAAGGCTAGCGGGAGGAGGAGGGGAGCTGTTTTTT. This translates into CAWIRLAGGGGELFF.